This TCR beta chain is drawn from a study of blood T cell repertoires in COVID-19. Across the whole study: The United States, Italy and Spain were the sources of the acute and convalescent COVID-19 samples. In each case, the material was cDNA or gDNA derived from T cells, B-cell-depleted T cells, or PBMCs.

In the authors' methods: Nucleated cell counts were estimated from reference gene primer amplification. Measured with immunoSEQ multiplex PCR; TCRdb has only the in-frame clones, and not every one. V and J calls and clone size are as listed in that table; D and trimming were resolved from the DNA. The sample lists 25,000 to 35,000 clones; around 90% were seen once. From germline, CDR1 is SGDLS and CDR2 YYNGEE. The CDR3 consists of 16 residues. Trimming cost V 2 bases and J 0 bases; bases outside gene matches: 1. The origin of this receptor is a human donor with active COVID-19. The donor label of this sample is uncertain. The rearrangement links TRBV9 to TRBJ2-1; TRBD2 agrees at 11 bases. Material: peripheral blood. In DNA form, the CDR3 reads TGTGCCAGCAGCGTGACTAGCGGGACCTCCTACAATGAGCAGTTCTTC. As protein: CASSVTSGTSYNEQFF. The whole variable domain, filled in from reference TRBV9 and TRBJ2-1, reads DSGVTQTPKHLITATGQRVTLRCSPRSGDLSVYWYQQSLDQGLQFLIQYYNGEERAKGNILERFSAQQFPDLHSELNLSSLELGDSALYFCASSVTSGTSYNEQFFGPGTRLTVL.